This T cell receptor (delta chain) was captured by sequencing in a study of Vδ1+ human thymocytes (dated by TCRdb to the late 2010s). Context from the whole study: The study characterised mRNA-level TRG and TRD CDR3 repertoires of highly purified Vdelta1+ thymocytes from young children as a data resource. Earlier work had validated the multiplex-based CDR3 amplicon strategy against 5'RACE-based methods for generating CDR3 amplicons. General conclusions and limits of the study: Many TRG clonotypes were found to be shared between donors (up to roughly 6.9x10^3), whereas TRD repertoires were found to be essentially private (max roughly 120 shared). Even though sort purity was high, approximately 21% of thymic TRD sequences were Vdelta2 (and few were Vdelta3), which was not the case for the peripheral blood Vdelta1+ controls. Unlike the oligoclonal repertoires in peripheral blood, the thymic TRG and TRD repertoires appeared highly polyclonal, with Gaussian CDR3 length distributions. Because unexpected Vdelta2 sequences could lead to misinterpretation of bulk repertoire data, the authors recommended using highly purified populations and validating at the single-cell level. No clustering by age or sex was observed, so analyses did not stratify donors by these variables.

CDR1 and CDR2 (TSWWSYY, QGS) derive from the germline V gene. Relative to germline, V is missing 2 bases and J is missing 0 bases, with 18 bases of the junction outside any gene match. The CDR3 runs 20 residues from the cysteine to the phenylalanine. CDR3 DNA only is kept here, 60 bases in frame from base 1. Thymic samples were depleted of alphabeta T cells, then CD3+ TCRVdelta1+ TCRVdelta2- thymocytes were FACS-sorted. The purity of the sorted Vdelta1+ thymocytes was between roughly 96% and 99.6%. The thymic specimens were obtained from several paediatric patients who were undergoing corrective cardiac surgery and ranged in age from about 5 days to 17 months. Thymic tissue was dispersed, and mononuclear cells were isolated on a Histopaque-1077 density gradient. Staining used anti-TCRVdelta1 clone TS8.2, anti-TCRVdelta2 clone B6, anti-CD3 clone HIT3a and anti-TCRalphabeta clone IP26 antibodies. RNA extraction was performed with the RNeasy mini kit, and reverse transcription was done with Superscript III. To generate the CDR3 amplicons, a multiplex PCR was run using pooled V-gene forward primers together with a constant-region reverse primer that carried Illumina adaptor overhangs. After gel purification, the amplicons were indexed with Nextera index primers over eight extra PCR cycles and then purified using AMPure XP beads. Sequencing of the libraries was done on an Illumina MiSeq using paired-end 250 bp reads, dual indexing and a 20% PhiX spike-in. Per the source publication's procedure: FastQC was used to check read quality, and ea-utils fastq-join was used to merge TRG read pairs. Sequences were annotated with IMGT/HighV-QUEST, keeping only productive sequences with unambiguous V-gene assignment; clonotypes were defined by identical CDR3 sequence. VDJtools 1.1.1, tcR 2.2.3, Treemap and vegan Shannon diversity in R 3.4.4 were used for downstream analysis. Public reads were reanalyzed in TCRdb with CATT, and rows carrying the same DNA were merged afterwards. Clone size and V and J calls follow TCRdb, not the original study. In all, the sample holds 54,000 or so delta-chain clones, and about 15% of those were seen once. Roughly 0.46% of the sample comes from the top ten.

Details on this clone: Its cognate antigen has yet to be identified. There are no base qualities to consult, and no much larger clone falls within one base.

This clonotype was sampled from a boy less than two years old who had congenital heart surgery. The sequencing input was Vdelta1+ gamma-delta thymocytes from the thymus. Interpreted using the paper, the cell subset or site label stands for: FACS-sorted CD3+ TCRalphabeta- TCRVdelta1+ TCRVdelta2- thymocytes. The chain employs TRDV1 and TRDJ1; 7 central bases correspond to TRDD3. The nucleotides are TGTGCTCTTGGGGAAACCGCCCCACATTACTGGGGAGTTTACACCGATAAACTCATCTTT. Its coded protein is CALGETAPHYWGVYTDKLIF.